One and the same sample provided the 10 T cell receptor beta chains below, sequenced in a study of T-cell memory formation after mild COVID-19 (dated by TCRdb to the early 2020s). The method was 5' RACE. This sample was sequenced with an Illumina NovaSeq 6000. Using fastp trimming at Q25 and MiXCR clonotype assembly, TCRdb reanalyzed the public sequencing data and kept in-frame beta chains. When rows share a CDR3 protein, they turn into one entry using the most common DNA and genes. A total of about 540,000 distinct CDR3 sequences appear in this sample, roughly 20% of them only once. The top ten clones comprise around 12% of the sample. Material for sequencing was PBMCs or a T cell subset sorted from them (not recorded which). These receptors all come from an adult woman who had mild COVID-19 (a few samples of this study predate the infection). The sample titles of this study are shuffled in the database, so cell type and time point are left out; the donor was told from shared clones.

This rearrangement joins TRBV4-2 to TRBJ2-3; the D gene could be TRBD1 or TRBD2 (7 bases each). V gave up 0 bases and J gave up 3 bases, with 13 bases separating them. The CDR3 is 16 residues long. The germline CDR1 and CDR2 sequences are LGHNA and YNFKEQ. The chain's CDR3 is CASSQERQGGTDTQYF. The CDR3, as DNA: TGTGCCAGCAGCCAAGAAAGACAGGGAGGGACAGATACGCAGTATTTT.

In this sample, this clonotype turned up a few times. The chain is built from TRBV5-1 and TRBJ2-7; 8 bases match TRBD2. This CDR3 is built from 14 residues. V shed 4 bases, J shed 5 bases, and the junction held 8 bases outside the gene matches. Germline values: CDR1 SGHRS, CDR2 YFSETQ. The CDR3 DNA reads TGCGCCAGCAGCCCTGGACTAGCCCCTCACGAGCAGTACTTC. Its translation is CASSPGLAPHEQYF.

This chain uses TRBV12-3 or TRBV12-4 with TRBJ2-1; D is ambiguous. The V end lost 4 bases, the J end lost 0 bases, and 16 bases lay between the germline ends. This CDR3 has 17 residues. The CDR3 coding sequence is TGTGCCAGCAGTTCAGCCCCAATTACGAGCTCCTACAATGAGCAGTTCTTC. Translating gives CASSSAPITSSYNEQFF.

The genes are TRBV12-3 or TRBV12-4 and TRBJ1-1; 9 bases agree with TRBD1. V shed 6 bases, J shed 6 bases, and the junction held 11 bases outside the gene matches. The CDR3 is made up of 15 amino acids. CDR3 amino acids: CASSPAGQGDPEAFF. The CDR3 nucleotides are TGTGCCAGCAGCCCTGCGGGACAGGGCGATCCTGAAGCTTTCTTT.

The V gene is TRBV12-3 or TRBV12-4, the J gene TRBJ1-1, with D uncertain. V lost 2 bases and J lost 0, with 19 bases in between. The CDR3 extends over 18 amino acids. The CDR3 bases are TGTGCCAGCAGTTTACTTCCCAAGGTGTCTGGCTTGAACACTGAAGCTTTCTTT. Translating gives CASSLLPKVSGLNTEAFF.

The count of this clonotype is one. J is TRBJ1-2 and V is TRBV6-5; D unclear. The CDR3 covers 11 residues. Germline V CDR1 and CDR2: MNHEY, SVGAGI. V shed 6 bases and J shed 12 bases, with 14 bases lying between them. The CDR3 sequence is CASRADGQNTF. In DNA, the CDR3 is TGTGCCAGCAGGGCGGACGGGCAAAACACCTTC.

This clonotype has just a few counts. The chain combines TRBV12-3 or TRBV12-4 with TRBJ1-2, with TRBD1 matching over 9 bases. The CDR3 extends over 15 amino acids. The V gene end was trimmed by 5 bases and the J gene end by 6 bases; junction bases not matched to a gene: 10. The DNA for the CDR3 is TGTGCCAGCAGTCCGCCGACAGGGGGGAAGGATGGCTACACCTTC. It translates to CASSPPTGGKDGYTF.

This clonotype was detected only a few times. The chain carries TRBV12-3 or TRBV12-4 and TRBJ1-3; D uncertain. Deletions cut 7 bases from V and 11 bases from J, with 18 bases between. The CDR3 spans 13 residues. CDR3: CASTRPPGVSIYF. The DNA for the CDR3 is TGTGCCAGCACCCGACCACCAGGTGTATCCATATATTTT.

The DNA for the CDR3 is TGCAGTGCTAGCGGCGGGCTTCGGAACTATGGCTACACCTTC. It encodes CSASGGLRNYGYTF. The V call is TRBV20-1, the J call TRBJ1-2, with D uncertain. The V gene's germline CDR1 is DFQATT and CDR2 SNEGSKA (reference sequence). The CDR3 length is 14 residues. With 3 bases removed from V and 2 bases from J, the gap between germline ends came to 13 bases.

This clonotype came up a few times. This could be a read error, since a much larger clone is one nucleotide away. The chain uses TRBV5-1 and TRBJ2-1, with a weak D call TRBD2 (5 bases). The germline V gene encodes CDR1 SGHRS and CDR2 YFSETQ. The CDR3 is 15 amino acids. Deletions cut 4 bases from V and 6 bases from J, with 17 bases between. CDR3 sequence: CASSTGTSTGNEQFF. The CDR3 coding sequence is TGCGCCAGCAGCACGGGAACATCGACCGGCAATGAGCAGTTCTTC.